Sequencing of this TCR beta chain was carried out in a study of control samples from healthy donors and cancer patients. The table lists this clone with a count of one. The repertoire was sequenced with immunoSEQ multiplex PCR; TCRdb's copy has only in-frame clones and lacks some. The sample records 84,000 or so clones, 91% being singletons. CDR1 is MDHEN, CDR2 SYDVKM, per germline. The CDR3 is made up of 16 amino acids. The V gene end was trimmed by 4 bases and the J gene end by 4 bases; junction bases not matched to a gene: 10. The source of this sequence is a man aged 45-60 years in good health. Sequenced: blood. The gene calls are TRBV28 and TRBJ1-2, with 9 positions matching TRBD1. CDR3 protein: CASSSPPQGASYGYTF. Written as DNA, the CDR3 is TGTGCCAGCAGTTCTCCACCACAGGGGGCGTCCTATGGCTACACCTTC.